What follows are 2 T cell receptor beta chains derived from one specimen sequenced in a study of early T cells in non-severe SARS-CoV-2 infection. MiXCR, applied by TCRdb to the 5' RACE reads, yields one record per CDR3 protein. Counted here are over 45,000 distinct CDR3 sequences, about 10% occurring once; the ten biggest clones make up 6.5%. Input material: whole blood. Receptor source: an adult who was a healthcare worker with PCR-confirmed SARS-CoV-2 infection or an uninfected control (not recorded which).

This clonotype was recorded at least ten times. The chain recombines TRBV19 with TRBJ2-5, with D possibly matching TRBD1 (5 bases). The CDR3 has 13 amino acids. The V end lost 1 base, the J end lost 2 bases, and 5 bases lay between the germline ends. Germline V gives CDR1 LNHDA, CDR2 SQIVND (reference sequence). The CDR3 DNA follows: TGTGCCAGTAGTATAGGACAGCAAGAGACCCAGTACTTC. This gives the protein CASSIGQQETQYF. The full variable domain, completed using reference TRBV19 and TRBJ2-5, is DGGITQSPKYLFRKEGQNVTLSCEQNLNHDAMYWYRQDPGQGLRLIYYSQIVNDFQKGDIAEGYSVSREKKESFPLTVTSAQKNPTAFYLCASSIGQQETQYFGPGTRLLVL.

This clonotype has only a few counts. The chain recombines TRBV7-3 with TRBJ2-3; 8 bases match TRBD2. This CDR3 has 15 amino acids. Per germline, CDR1 SGHTA and CDR2 FQGTGA. With V trimmed by 0 bases and J by 4 bases, 3 bases remained unmatched. The CDR3 loop reads CASSLTAGGADTQYF. The CDR3 coding sequence is TGTGCCAGCAGCTTAACTGCGGGAGGAGCAGATACGCAGTATTTT.